One sample yielded the 24 T cell receptor beta chains listed below, sequenced in a study of technical replicates of blood from four donors. Sequencing used immunoSEQ multiplex PCR; TCRdb keeps in-frame clones, though not all of them. The sample contains 85,000 to 90,000 clones, 92% of which appear only once. Sequencing was carried out using T cells isolated from PBMCs. These receptors all stem from a human donor in good health.

The chain carries TRBV11-2 and TRBJ2-3, with 9 positions matching TRBD2. Germline CDR1 SGHAT, CDR2 FQNNGV. The CDR3 length is 17 residues. V gave up 5 bases and J gave up 3 bases; unmatched junction bases: 12. The CDR3 DNA reads as TGTGCCAGCAGCGTATTAGCGGGAGAGGGGCGGACAGATACGCAGTATTTT. It yields the protein CASSVLAGEGRTDTQYF. Supplemented by reference TRBV11-2 and TRBJ2-3, the full variable domain reads EAGVAQSPRYKIIEKRQSVAFWCNPISGHATLYWYQQILGQGPKLLIQFQNNGVVDDSQLPKDRFSAERLKGVDSTLKIQPAKLEDSAVYLCASSVLAGEGRTDTQYFGPGTRLTVL.

Note on this clone: Mismatch with germline at one junction end may stem from a read error. V is TRBV7-9 and J is TRBJ2-7, with a tentative D call TRBD2 (5 bases). In germline, CDR1 is SEHNR, CDR2 FQNEAQ (reference sequence). There are 14 residues in the CDR3. CDR3 sequence: CASSLAGTRYEQYF. The DNA for the CDR3 is TGTGCCAGCAGTTTAGCCGGAACTAGGTACGAGCAGTACTTC. Together with reference TRBV7-9 and TRBJ2-7, the CDR3 gives the full variable domain: DTGVSQNPRHKITKRGQNVTFRCDPISEHNRLYWYRQTLGQGPEFLTYFQNEAQLEKSRLLSDRFSAERPKGSFSTLEIQRTEQGDSAMYLCASSLAGTRYEQYFGPGTRLTVT.

This clone occurred a few times. This chain joins TRBV29-1 and TRBJ1-1, with 7 positions matching TRBD1. With V trimmed by 6 bases and J by 0 bases, 7 bases remained unmatched. The CDR3 has 14 residues. Germline V gene data show CDR1 as SQVTM and CDR2 as ANQGSEA. CDR3: CSVQAGTVNTEAFF. For the CDR3, the DNA is TGCAGCGTCCAGGCCGGGACAGTGAACACTGAAGCTTTCTTT.

The V call is TRBV28, the J call TRBJ2-1; TRBD2 matches at 7 bases. CDR1 and CDR2 from the germline V gene are MDHEN and SYDVKM. Trimming at V came to 2 bases and at J to 9 bases, leaving 7 bases not matched to a gene. The CDR3 covers 14 residues. Written as DNA, the CDR3 is TGTGCCAGCAGTTTACGAACGCTAGCGGCTGAGCAGTTCTTC. Translated: CASSLRTLAAEQFF. Based on the CDR3 plus reference TRBV28 and TRBJ2-1, the full variable domain is DVKVTQSSRYLVKRTGEKVFLECVQDMDHENMFWYRQDPGLGLRLIYFSYDVKMKEKGDIPEGYSVSREKKERFSLILESASTNQTSMYLCASSLRTLAAEQFFGPGTRLTVL.

The chain is built from TRBV14 and TRBJ2-3; 8 bases align to TRBD2. Germline V CDR1 and CDR2: SGHDN, FVKESK. This CDR3 spans 16 amino acids. V trimming: 4 bases; J trimming: 3 bases; junction bases outside the gene matches: 9. CDR3 in DNA: TGTGCCAGCAGCCTTCGTCGAGCGGGAGTAACAGATACGCAGTATTTT. It translates to CASSLRRAGVTDTQYF. Complete variable domain (other parts from reference TRBV14 and TRBJ2-3): EAGVTQFPSHSVIEKGQTVTLRCDPISGHDNLYWYRRVMGKEIKFLLHFVKESKQDESGMPNNRFLAERTGGTYSTLKVQPAELEDSGVYFCASSLRRAGVTDTQYFGPGTRLTVL.

The chain joins TRBV6-1 to TRBJ1-2; the match to TRBD1 covers 7 bases. Per germline, CDR1 MNHNS and CDR2 SASEGT. V lost 6 bases and J lost 1; bases outside the gene matches: 11. This CDR3 comprises 16 residues. In DNA, the CDR3 is TGTGCCAGCAGGGAACCGACAGGGAAGGATAACTATGGCTACACCTTC. Protein sequence: CASREPTGKDNYGYTF.

The chain is built from TRBV19 and TRBJ2-1, with 9 bases identical to TRBD2. Germline V lookup: CDR1 LNHDA, CDR2 SQIVND (reference sequence). The CDR3 consists of 15 residues. The V gene end was trimmed by 1 base and the J gene end by 7 bases; junction bases not matched to a gene: 5. The CDR3 DNA reads as TGTGCCAGTAGTATAGGCGGGAGGGAGGTAAATGAGCAGTTCTTC. It codes for CASSIGGREVNEQFF.

V usage is TRBV5-1 and J usage is TRBJ1-6; D gene unclear. Trimming shortened V by 2 bases and J by 4 bases, and 16 bases separated the two germline ends. Germline CDR1 reads SGHRS; CDR2 reads YFSETQ. The CDR3 is 17 residues long. CDR3 in DNA: TGCGCCAGCAGCTTCGGAGATCTTAGTCCATATAATTCACCCCTCCACTTT. Translated, it gives CASSFGDLSPYNSPLHF.

The rearrangement uses TRBV7-2 and TRBJ2-7, with TRBD1 as a possible D gene (6 bases). The CDR3 extends over 16 amino acids. Germline V gene data show CDR1 as SGHTA and CDR2 as FQGNSA. V was clipped by 7 bases and J by 3 bases, with 22 bases between them. The DNA of the CDR3 is TGTGCCAGCACCGCTTACCCGACAGGAAATTACTACGAGCAGTACTTC. Translating gives CASTAYPTGNYYEQYF.

V and J are TRBV6-6 and TRBJ1-1, with D perhaps matching TRBD1 (6 bases). The germline gives CDR1 MNHNY, CDR2 SVGAGI (reference sequence). The CDR3 is 13 amino acids. V was shortened by 6 bases and J by 3 bases, with 11 bases between the two germline ends. CDR3 DNA: TGTGCCAGCAGCCCCAGACAGGACACTGAAGCTTTCTTT. Translation gives CASSPRQDTEAFF.

V is TRBV2 and J is TRBJ2-7; 8 nucleotides agree with TRBD1. Germline CDR1 and CDR2: SNHLY and FYNNEI. The CDR3 totals 14 residues. Trimming took 10 bases from V and 4 from J; bases not matched to a gene: 12. DNA of the CDR3: TGTGCCACCGGGACAGGAGGCCAACTTTACGAGCAGTACTTC. Its protein is CATGTGGQLYEQYF.

The chain recombines TRBV15 with TRBJ1-2, with a weak D call TRBD1 (5 bases). The CDR3 extends over 17 amino acids. V lost 3 bases, J lost 3 bases, and 20 bases lay in between. Germline V gene lookup returns CDR1 LNHNV and CDR2 YYDKDF (reference sequence). The CDR3 spells CATSRTRTRGDYYGYTF. CDR3 coding DNA: TGTGCCACCAGCAGGACCCGGACCCGGGGGGACTACTATGGCTACACCTTC.

The V gene is TRBV18, the J gene TRBJ2-4; D unresolved. From germline, CDR1 is KGHSH and CDR2 LQKENI. This CDR3 comprises 17 residues. Trimming stripped 6 bases from V and 2 bases from J, with 20 bases between. The CDR3 region is CASSRPTDANSKNIQYF. CDR3 bases: TGTGCCAGCTCCCGACCTACAGATGCCAATTCCAAAAACATTCAGTACTTC. Supplemented by reference TRBV18 and TRBJ2-4, the full variable domain reads NAGVMQNPRHLVRRRGQEARLRCSPMKGHSHVYWYRQLPEEGLKFMVYLQKENIIDESGMPKERFSAEFPKEGPSILRIQQVVRGDSAAYFCASSRPTDANSKNIQYFGAGTRLSVL.

This sequence joins TRBV6-5 and TRBJ2-1; D gene unclear. Germline V lookup: CDR1 MNHEY, CDR2 SVGAGI. V lost 0 bases and J 3 bases, leaving 9 bases between the germline ends. The CDR3 covers 15 residues. The chain's CDR3 is CASSYSFQDYNEQFF. CDR3 bases: TGTGCCAGCAGTTACTCGTTTCAGGACTACAATGAGCAGTTCTTC.

The chain has TRBV5-1 and TRBJ2-7; D possibly corresponds to TRBD1 (5 bases). V lost 4 bases to trimming and J lost 3 bases, with 11 bases between them. Germline lookup yields CDR1 SGHRS and CDR2 YFSETQ. The CDR3 covers 13 residues. The CDR3 protein is CASSGDRYYEQYF. For the CDR3, the DNA is TGCGCCAGCAGCGGCGACAGATACTACGAGCAGTACTTC.

The count of this clone is one. This chain uses TRBV28 with TRBJ2-2, with D possibly matching TRBD1 (5 bases). The CDR3 covers 15 residues. V was clipped by 2 bases and J by 4 bases, with 11 bases between them. The germline gives CDR1 MDHEN, CDR2 SYDVKM. CDR3 sequence (DNA): TGTGCCAGCAGTTTAAGTTCGCAGGGCACCGGGGAGCTGTTTTTT. Its protein is CASSLSSQGTGELFF.

The chain carries TRBV5-4 and TRBJ1-3; D call uncertain. Looked up from germline, CDR1 is SGHNT and CDR2 is YYREEE (reference sequence). The length of the CDR3 is 16 residues. V lost 4 bases and J lost 2, with 16 bases in between. CDR3 nucleotides: TGTGCCAGCAGCCCGGAGGCAGGCTCCACTGGAAACACCATATATTTT. Translating it yields CASSPEAGSTGNTIYF.

The J gene is TRBJ1-2, the V gene TRBV10-3; 7 bases align to TRBD1. In germline, CDR1 is ENHRY, CDR2 SYGVKD. The junction had 4 bases not matched to a gene; V was cut back by 0 bases and J by 0 bases. The CDR3 contains 16 residues. Here the CDR3 DNA reads TGTGCCATCAGTGAGTCGGGGACAGTGCCTAACTATGGCTACACCTTC. This translates into CAISESGTVPNYGYTF.

The gene calls are TRBV2 and TRBJ1-2, with 9 bases matching TRBD1. Trimming at V came to 10 bases and at J to 4 bases, leaving 7 bases not matched to a gene. Germline V lookup: CDR1 SNHLY, CDR2 FYNNEI. This CDR3 comprises 13 residues. CDR3 amino acids: CANGQGSSYGYTF. The CDR3 nucleotides are TGTGCCAATGGACAGGGGAGTTCCTATGGCTACACCTTC.

The chain joins TRBV11-3 to TRBJ2-2, with TRBD1 identical over 7 bases. Losses at the gene ends were 5 bases for V and 6 bases for J; bases not matched to a gene: 12. This CDR3 contains 16 residues. Germline CDR1 and CDR2: SGHNT and YENEEA. The DNA for the CDR3 is TGTGCCAGCAGCCCAACTGGCTCGAGGGGGCCCGGGGAGCTGTTTTTT. Translating it yields CASSPTGSRGPGELFF.

V gene TRBV15 combines with J gene TRBJ2-1; D is unresolved. With 1 base removed from V and 4 bases from J, the gap between germline ends came to 11 bases. The CDR3 covers 15 residues. In germline, CDR1 is LNHNV, CDR2 YYDKDF (reference sequence). The CDR3 reads CATSRGNLPYNEQFF. The CDR3 coding sequence is TGTGCCACCAGCAGAGGAAACCTACCATACAATGAGCAGTTCTTC.

V usage is TRBV6-5 and J usage is TRBJ2-2, with TRBD2 as a possible D gene (5 bases). Trimming cost V 8 bases and J 6 bases, with 7 bases left between them. This CDR3 has 11 residues. Germline lookup yields CDR1 MNHEY and CDR2 SVGAGI. This CDR3 is CASRGPGELFF. In DNA form, the CDR3 reads TGTGCCAGCCGAGGGCCCGGGGAGCTGTTTTTT.

The J gene is TRBJ2-5, the V gene TRBV27; TRBD2 might be the D (5 bases). Germline values: CDR1 MNHEY, CDR2 SMNVEV (reference sequence). The V gene lost 4 bases and the J gene lost 5 bases, with 17 bases spanning the gap. The CDR3 is 15 amino acids. CDR3 nucleotide sequence: TGTGCCAGCAGTTATTCAGTCCGGCGGGCGGAGACCCAGTACTTC. Residues: CASSYSVRRAETQYF.

The V and J genes are TRBV30 and TRBJ2-7, with D possibly being TRBD2 (5 bases). This CDR3 contains 13 residues. Trimming removed 2 bases from V and 3 bases from J, with 11 bases in between. Germline CDR1 reads GTSNPN; CDR2 reads SVGIG (reference sequence). DNA for the CDR3: TGTGCCTGGAGTACCGGGGAAAACTACGAGCAGTACTTC. Its translation: CAWSTGENYEQYF.